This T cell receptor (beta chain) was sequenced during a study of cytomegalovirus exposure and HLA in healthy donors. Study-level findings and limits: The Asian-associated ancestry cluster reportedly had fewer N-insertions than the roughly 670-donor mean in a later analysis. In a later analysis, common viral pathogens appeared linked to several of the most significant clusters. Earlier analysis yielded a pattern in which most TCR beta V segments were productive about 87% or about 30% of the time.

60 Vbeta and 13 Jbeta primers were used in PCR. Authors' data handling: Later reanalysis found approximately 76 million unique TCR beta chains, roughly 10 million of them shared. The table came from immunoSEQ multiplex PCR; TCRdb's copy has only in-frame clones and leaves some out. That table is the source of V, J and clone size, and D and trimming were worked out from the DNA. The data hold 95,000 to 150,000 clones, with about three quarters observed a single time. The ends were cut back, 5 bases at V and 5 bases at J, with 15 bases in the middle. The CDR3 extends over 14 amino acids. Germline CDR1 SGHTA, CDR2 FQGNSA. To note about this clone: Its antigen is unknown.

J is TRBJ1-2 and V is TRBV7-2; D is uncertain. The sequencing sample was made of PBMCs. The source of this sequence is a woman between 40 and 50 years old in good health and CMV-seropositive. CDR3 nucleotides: TGTGCCAGCAGCCCCCGGGCGGGCCTGTATGGCTACACCTTC. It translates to CASSPRAGLYGYTF.